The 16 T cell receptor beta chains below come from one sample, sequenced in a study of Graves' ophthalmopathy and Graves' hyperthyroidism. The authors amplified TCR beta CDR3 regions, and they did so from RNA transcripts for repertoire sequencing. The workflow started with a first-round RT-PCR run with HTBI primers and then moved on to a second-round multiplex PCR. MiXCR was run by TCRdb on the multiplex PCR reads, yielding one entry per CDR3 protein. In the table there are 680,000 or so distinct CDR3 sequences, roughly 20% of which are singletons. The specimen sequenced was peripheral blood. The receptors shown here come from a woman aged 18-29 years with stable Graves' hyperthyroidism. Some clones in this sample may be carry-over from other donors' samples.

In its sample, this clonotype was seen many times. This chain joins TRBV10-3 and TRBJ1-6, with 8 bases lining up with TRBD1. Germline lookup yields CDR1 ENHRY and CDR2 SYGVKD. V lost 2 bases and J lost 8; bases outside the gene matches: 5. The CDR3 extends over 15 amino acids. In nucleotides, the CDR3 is TGTGCCATCAGTGAGGTTACAGGGGGAGATTCACCCCTCCACTTT. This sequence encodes CAISEVTGGDSPLHF.

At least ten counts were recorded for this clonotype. CDR3 sequence reads: CASTSSGTGGLGTGELFF. In nucleotides, the CDR3 is TGTGCCAGCACCTCGTCAGGGACAGGGGGCTTAGGCACCGGGGAGCTGTTTTTT. This chain links TRBV7-6 with TRBJ2-2; 12 bases match TRBD1. From germline, CDR1 is SGHVS and CDR2 FNYEAQ. This CDR3 is built from 18 residues. The J segment lost 4 bases and the V segment lost 7 bases, leaving 13 bases of the junction unmatched. Supplemented by reference TRBV7-6 and TRBJ2-2, the full variable domain reads GAGVSQSPRYKVTKRGQDVALRCDPISGHVSLYWYRQALGQGPEFLTYFNYEAQQDKSGLPNDRFSAERPEGSISTLTIQRTEQRDSAMYRCASTSSGTGGLGTGELFFGEGSRLTVL.

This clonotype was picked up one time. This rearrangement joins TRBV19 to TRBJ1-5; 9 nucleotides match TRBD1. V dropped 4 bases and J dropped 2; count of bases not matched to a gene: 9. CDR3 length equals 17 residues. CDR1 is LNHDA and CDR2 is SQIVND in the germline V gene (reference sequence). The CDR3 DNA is TGTGCCAGTAGTACCCTACAGGGGGCTCGTGGCAATCAGCCCCAGCATTTT. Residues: CASSTLQGARGNQPQHF.

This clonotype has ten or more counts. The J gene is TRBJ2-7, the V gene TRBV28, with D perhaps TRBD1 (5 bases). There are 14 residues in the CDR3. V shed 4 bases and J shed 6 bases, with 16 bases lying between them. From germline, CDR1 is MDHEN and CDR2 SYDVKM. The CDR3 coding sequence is TGTGCCAGCAGTTCAACCCAGGGATTTAGCGAGCAGTACTTC. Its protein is CASSSTQGFSEQYF.

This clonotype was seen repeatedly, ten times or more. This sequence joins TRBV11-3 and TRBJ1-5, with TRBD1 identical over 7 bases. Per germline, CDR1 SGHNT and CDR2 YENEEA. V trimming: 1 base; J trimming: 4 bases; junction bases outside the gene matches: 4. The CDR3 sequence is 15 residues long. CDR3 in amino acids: CASSLVTGVNQPQHF. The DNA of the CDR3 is TGTGCCAGCAGCTTAGTAACAGGGGTGAATCAGCCCCAGCATTTT.

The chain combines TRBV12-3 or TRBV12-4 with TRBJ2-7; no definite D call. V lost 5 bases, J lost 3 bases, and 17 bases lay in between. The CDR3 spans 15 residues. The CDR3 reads CASSPSSPGLYEQYF. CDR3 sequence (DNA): TGTGCCAGCAGTCCCTCAAGTCCTGGGCTCTACGAGCAGTACTTC.

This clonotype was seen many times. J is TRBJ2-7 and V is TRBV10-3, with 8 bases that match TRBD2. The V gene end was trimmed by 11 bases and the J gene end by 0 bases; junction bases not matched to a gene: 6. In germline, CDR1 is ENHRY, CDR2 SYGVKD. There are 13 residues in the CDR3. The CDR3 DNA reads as TGTGCCGCCCGGGGGACTAGCTCCTACGAGCAGTACTTC. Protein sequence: CAARGTSSYEQYF.

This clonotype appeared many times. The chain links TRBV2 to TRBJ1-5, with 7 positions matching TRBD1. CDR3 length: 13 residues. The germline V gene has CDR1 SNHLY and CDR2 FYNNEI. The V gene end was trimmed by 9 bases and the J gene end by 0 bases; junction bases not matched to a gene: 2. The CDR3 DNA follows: TGTGCCAGTGACAGGGCTAGCAATCAGCCCCAGCATTTT. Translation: CASDRASNQPQHF.

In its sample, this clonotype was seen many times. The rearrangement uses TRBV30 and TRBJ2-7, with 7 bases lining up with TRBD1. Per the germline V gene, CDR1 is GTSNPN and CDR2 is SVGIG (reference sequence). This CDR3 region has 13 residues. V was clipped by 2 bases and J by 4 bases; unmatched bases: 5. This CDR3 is CAWSTGDSYEQYF. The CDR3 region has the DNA TGTGCCTGGAGTACAGGGGATTCTTACGAGCAGTACTTC.

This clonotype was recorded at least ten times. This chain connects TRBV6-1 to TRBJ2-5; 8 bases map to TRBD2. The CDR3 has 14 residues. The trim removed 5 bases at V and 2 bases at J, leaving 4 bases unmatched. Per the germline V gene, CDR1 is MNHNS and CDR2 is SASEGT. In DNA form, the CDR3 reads TGTGCCAGCAGTAAAAGACTAGCGCAAGAGACCCAGTACTTC. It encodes CASSKRLAQETQYF.

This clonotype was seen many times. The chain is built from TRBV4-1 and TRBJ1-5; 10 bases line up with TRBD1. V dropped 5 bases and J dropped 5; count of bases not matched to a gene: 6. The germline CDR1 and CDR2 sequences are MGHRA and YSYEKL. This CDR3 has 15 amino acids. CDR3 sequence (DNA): TGCGCCAGCAGCTTACGACAGGGGGCTGATCAGCCCCAGCATTTT. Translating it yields CASSLRQGADQPQHF.

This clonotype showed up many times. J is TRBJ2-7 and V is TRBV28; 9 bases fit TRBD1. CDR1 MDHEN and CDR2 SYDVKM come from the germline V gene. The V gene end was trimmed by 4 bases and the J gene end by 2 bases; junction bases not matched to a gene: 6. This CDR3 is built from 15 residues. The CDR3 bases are TGTGCCAGCAGTTCAGCACGACAGGGGGCCTACGAGCAGTACTTC. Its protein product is CASSSARQGAYEQYF.

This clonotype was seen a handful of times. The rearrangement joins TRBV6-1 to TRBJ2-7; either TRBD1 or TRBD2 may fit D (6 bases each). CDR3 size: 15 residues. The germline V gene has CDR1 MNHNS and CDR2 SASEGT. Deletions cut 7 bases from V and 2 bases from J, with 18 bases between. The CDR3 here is CASNNRDLPPYEQYF. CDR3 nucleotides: TGTGCCAGCAACAACAGGGACTTACCCCCCTACGAGCAGTACTTC.

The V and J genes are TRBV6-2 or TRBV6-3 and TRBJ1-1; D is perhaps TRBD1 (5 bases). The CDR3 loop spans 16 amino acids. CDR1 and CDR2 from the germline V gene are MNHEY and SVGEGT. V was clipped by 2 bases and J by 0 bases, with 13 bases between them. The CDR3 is CASSYPPGTLNTEAFF. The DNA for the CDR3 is TGTGCCAGCAGTTACCCCCCCGGGACGTTGAACACTGAAGCTTTCTTT.

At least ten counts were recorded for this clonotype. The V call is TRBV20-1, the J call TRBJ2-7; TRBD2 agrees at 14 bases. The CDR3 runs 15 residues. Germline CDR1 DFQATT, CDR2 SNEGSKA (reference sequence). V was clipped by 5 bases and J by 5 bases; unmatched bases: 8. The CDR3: CSAAGTSGSGNEQYF. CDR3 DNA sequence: TGCAGTGCTGCTGGGACTAGCGGGAGTGGTAACGAGCAGTACTTC.

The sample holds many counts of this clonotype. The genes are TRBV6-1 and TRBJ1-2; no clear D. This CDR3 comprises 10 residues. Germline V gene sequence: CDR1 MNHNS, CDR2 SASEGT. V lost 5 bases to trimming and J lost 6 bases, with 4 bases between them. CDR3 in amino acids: CASSLDGYTF. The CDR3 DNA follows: TGTGCCAGCAGTTTGGATGGCTACACCTTC.